A single sample gave rise to the 12 T cell receptor beta chains below, sequenced in a study of CD8+CD57+ T cells in acquired aplastic anemia. Template material for TCR beta VDJ and CDR3 profiling consisted of genomic DNA. TCRdb re-called the reads through MiXCR, storing one row per CDR3 protein. The repertoire holds tens of thousands of distinct CDR3 sequences, with around 70% as singletons. Selection for sequencing was limited to patients who had shown CD8+CD57+ cell expansion by flow cytometry. The sample comprised sorted CD4+, CD8+, or CD8+CD57+ T cells (not recorded which) from PBMCs. Every receptor here comes from a human donor with aplastic anemia.

CDR3 region: CASSWTSQETQYF. In DNA form, the CDR3 reads TGTGCCAGTAGTTGGACTTCCCAAGAGACCCAGTACTTC. The rearrangement uses TRBV19 and TRBJ2-5; the D gene is possibly TRBD2 (5 bases). The CDR3 totals 13 residues. The germline CDR1 and CDR2 sequences are LNHDA and SQIVND (reference sequence). With 5 bases removed from V and 1 base from J, the gap between germline ends came to 8 bases.

The chain recombines TRBV20-1 with TRBJ1-5; 9 bases fit TRBD1. Per the germline V gene, CDR1 is DFQATT and CDR2 is SNEGSKA (reference sequence). This CDR3 contains 14 residues. Losses at the gene ends were 0 bases for V and 10 bases for J; bases not matched to a gene: 7. CDR3 coding DNA: TGCAGTGCTAGAGAACCGGACAGGGGCGAACCCCAGCATTTT. Translating it yields CSAREPDRGEPQHF.

This chain links TRBV29-1 with TRBJ1-5; no clear D gene. The length of the CDR3 is 12 residues. The ends were cut back, 5 bases at V and 0 bases at J, with 5 bases in the middle. Germline CDR1 reads SQVTM; CDR2 reads ANQGSEA. CDR3 coding DNA: TGCAGCGTTAAGAATAGCAATCAGCCCCAGCATTTT. Encoded protein: CSVKNSNQPQHF.

The V gene is TRBV29-1, the J gene TRBJ1-2; 7 bases are shared with TRBD1. The CDR3 is 11 amino acids. Per germline, CDR1 SQVTM and CDR2 ANQGSEA. V was pared by 3 bases and J by 7 bases, with 2 bases of the junction left unmatched. The CDR3 DNA reads TGCAGCGTTGACCGACAGGGTGGCTACACCTTC. Residues: CSVDRQGGYTF.

Only a few counts were recorded for this clonotype. The rearrangement joins TRBV20-1 to TRBJ2-7, with a possible D match to TRBD2 (5 bases). Trimming removed 6 bases at V and 7 bases at J, with 16 bases between. The germline V gene has CDR1 DFQATT and CDR2 SNEGSKA (reference sequence). There are 12 residues in the CDR3. In DNA, the CDR3 is TGCAGTGCCCCGCTAGGACTGGGGGAGCAGTACTTC. Translating gives CSAPLGLGEQYF.

V gene TRBV10-1 combines with J gene TRBJ2-2; the D is unclear. The germline V and J ends were trimmed by 2 bases and 4 bases, with 2 bases remaining between them. This CDR3 spans 12 amino acids. CDR1 is WNHNN and CDR2 is SYGVQD in the germline V gene (reference sequence). CDR3 sequence reads: CASSEGTGELFF. The CDR3, as DNA: TGCGCCAGCAGTGAGGGCACCGGGGAGCTGTTTTTT.

The chain has TRBV10-3 and TRBJ2-1, with D tentatively TRBD1 (7 bases). This CDR3 has 15 residues. Germline V gene data show CDR1 as ENHRY and CDR2 as SYGVKD. Trimming left V 3 bases short and J 1 base short, with 10 bases between. The CDR3 protein is CAISEQGTSYNEQFF. CDR3 DNA sequence: TGTGCCATCAGTGAACAGGGGACTTCCTACAATGAGCAGTTCTTC.

In its sample, this clonotype was seen many times. This chain connects TRBV20-1 to TRBJ2-7, with TRBD2 matching over 10 bases. The CDR3 runs 16 residues. V dropped 0 bases and J dropped 3; count of bases not matched to a gene: 8. Germline V gene data show CDR1 as DFQATT and CDR2 as SNEGSKA (reference sequence). CDR3: CSARDLGSSGSYEQYF. CDR3 DNA sequence: TGCAGTGCTAGAGATCTCGGGTCTAGCGGGAGCTACGAGCAGTACTTC.

V usage is TRBV20-1 and J usage is TRBJ2-5; D is perhaps TRBD1 or TRBD2 (7 bases each). This CDR3 spans 16 amino acids. CDR1 and CDR2 (germline): DFQATT, SNEGSKA (reference sequence). With 2 bases removed from V and 5 bases from J, the gap between germline ends came to 21 bases. Written as DNA, the CDR3 is TGCAGTGCTAGACCCAACAGGGGCGGGAGTGGGGAGACCCAGTACTTC. Amino acids: CSARPNRGGSGETQYF.

The rearrangement joins TRBV2 to TRBJ2-7; 9 bases map to TRBD1. Trimming removed 4 bases from V and 7 bases from J; junction bases left unmatched: 5. Germline V lookup: CDR1 SNHLY, CDR2 FYNNEI. This CDR3 contains 13 residues. The CDR3 region has the DNA TGTGCCAGCAGTGGGACAGGGGCGAAGGAGCAGTACTTC. This translates into CASSGTGAKEQYF.

The V and J genes are TRBV2 and TRBJ1-6; 7 nucleotides align to TRBD1. CDR3 length: 14 amino acids. The V and J ends lost 6 bases and 7 bases, in that order; junction bases with no gene match: 6. Germline assignment: CDR1 SNHLY and CDR2 FYNNEI. The CDR3 DNA follows: TGTGCCAGCAGCGGAACAGGGGACAATTCACCCCTCCACTTT. This sequence encodes CASSGTGDNSPLHF.

CDR3 nucleotide sequence: TGTGCCAGCAGCGTCGTGGGGTCCACTGAAGCTTTCTTT. Its protein product is CASSVVGSTEAFF. V and J are TRBV9 and TRBJ1-1; D ambiguous. The germline V gene has CDR1 SGDLS and CDR2 YYNGEE. This CDR3 is built from 13 residues. With 2 bases removed from V and 4 bases from J, the gap between germline ends came to 9 bases.